This TCR beta chain was obtained from a study of T cell changes during pregnancy in multiple sclerosis (dated by TCRdb to about 2019). The study in broad terms: The study examined how the T cell repertoire changed over the course of pregnancy in women with multiple sclerosis.

Comment on this clone: What antigen it recognizes has not been identified. The sample holds no much larger clone one base away, and base qualities are not on file.

Library preparation was by the immunoSEQ multiplex PCR assay. Sourced from immuneACCESS, this table was stored by TCRdb with only in-frame sequences that have V and J called. A share of the clones is absent; for the studies checked, an unresolved V gene accounts for under half, and the remainder has no known explanation. In this sample the table shows fewer than 80,000 clones, more than 85% of which occur a single time. About 0.31% of the sample goes to the ten largest clones. Trimming removed 0 bases from V and 8 bases from J, leaving 14 bases between the germline ends. The CDR3 runs 16 amino acids, cysteine and phenylalanine included. Only CDR3 DNA remains: 48 bases, in frame from the first base. As encoded in the germline V gene, CDR1 is LGHNA while CDR2 is YSLEER.

The starting material was CD4+ T cells from peripheral blood mononuclear cells, obtained in the third trimester of pregnancy. This clonotype originated in a female donor in good health, enrolled as a control in a pregnancy study. Recombination linked TRBV4-3 to TRBJ1-6; the D segment cannot be called with confidence. The bases read TGCGCCAGCAGCCAAGAGGTTGGGGAGGGTCATTCACCCCTCCACTTT. It translates as CASSQEVGEGHSPLHF.